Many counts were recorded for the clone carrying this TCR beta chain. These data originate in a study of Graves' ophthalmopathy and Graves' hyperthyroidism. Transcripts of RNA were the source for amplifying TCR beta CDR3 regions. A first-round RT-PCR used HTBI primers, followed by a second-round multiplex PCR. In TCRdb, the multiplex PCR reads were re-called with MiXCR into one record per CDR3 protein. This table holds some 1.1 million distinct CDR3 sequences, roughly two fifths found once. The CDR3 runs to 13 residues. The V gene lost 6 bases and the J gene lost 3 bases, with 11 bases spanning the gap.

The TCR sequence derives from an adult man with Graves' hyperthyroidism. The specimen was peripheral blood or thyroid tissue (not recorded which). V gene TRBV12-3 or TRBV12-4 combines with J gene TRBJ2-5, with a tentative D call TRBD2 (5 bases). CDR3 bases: TGTGCCAGCAGGAGGAGCGGCAAAGAGACCCAGTACTTC. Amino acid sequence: CASRRSGKETQYF.